A selection of T cell receptor beta chains follows, all from one sample in a study of tumor-infiltrating lymphocytes in primary liver carcinoma. From the multiplex PCR reads, TCRdb called clonotypes with MiXCR, one entry per CDR3 protein. The sample lists roughly 120,000 distinct CDR3 sequences; about 68% were seen once. The sequenced sample consisted of liver tumor tissue from sampling region 1. These TCRs come from a woman aged 60 to 75 with primary liver carcinoma and hepatitis B virus infection. The CDR3 runs from the conserved cysteine through the conserved F or W. A D gene is named only where the DNA matches it firmly. Only part of the rows carry a size: once, few, many, or a class if the clone is expanded.

j_call: TRBJ2-5; clone_size: once; d_call: NA; v_call: TRBV11-2; cdr3_aa: CASSRGAEIQYF; cdr3_nt: TGTGCCAGCAGCCGGGGGGCTGAAATCCAGTACTTC
j_call: TRBJ1-6; clone_size: NA; d_call: NA; v_call: TRBV29-1; cdr3_aa: CSMTQGVNSPLHF; cdr3_nt: TGCAGCATGACACAGGGAGTCAATTCACCCCTCCACTTT
j_call: TRBJ1-6; clone_size: NA; d_call: TRBD1; v_call: TRBV6-5; cdr3_aa: CTSILTGTGNSPLHF; cdr3_nt: TGTACCAGCATTCTTACCGGGACAGGGAATTCACCCCTCCACTTT
j_call: TRBJ2-7; clone_size: many; d_call: TRBD1; v_call: TRBV6-5; cdr3_aa: CASSYSTGGHEQYF; cdr3_nt: TGTGCCAGCAGTTACTCGACAGGGGGCCACGAGCAGTACTTC
j_call: TRBJ1-5; clone_size: NA; d_call: NA; v_call: TRBV7-2; cdr3_aa: CASCLYRAQPQHF; cdr3_nt: TGTGCCAGCTGCTTATACAGGGCACAGCCCCAGCATTTT
j_call: TRBJ2-7; clone_size: few; d_call: TRBD2; v_call: TRBV19; cdr3_aa: CASSIPASGSGSYEQYF; cdr3_nt: TGTGCCAGTAGTATCCCGGCTAGCGGGAGCGGATCCTACGAGCAGTACTTC
j_call: TRBJ2-2; clone_size: many; d_call: NA; v_call: TRBV12-3/TRBV12-4; cdr3_aa: CASSQSRDTGELFF; cdr3_nt: TGTGCCAGCAGCCAAAGTAGGGACACCGGGGAGCTGTTTTTT
j_call: TRBJ2-7; clone_size: NA; d_call: TRBD1; v_call: TRBV28; cdr3_aa: CASTLGGQSPYEQYF; cdr3_nt: TGTGCCAGCACCTTAGGGGGACAGAGCCCCTACGAGCAGTATTTC
j_call: TRBJ1-5; clone_size: NA; d_call: NA; v_call: TRBV4-1; cdr3_aa: CARSQGGLPQHF; cdr3_nt: TGCGCAAGGAGCCAAGGCGGTCTACCCCAGCATTTT
j_call: TRBJ2-2; clone_size: NA; d_call: TRBD2; v_call: TRBV4-1; cdr3_aa: CASSQDIRLAGVTGELFF; cdr3_nt: TGCGCCAGTAGCCAAGATATTAGACTAGCGGGAGTCACCGGGGAGCTGTTTTTT
j_call: TRBJ1-5; clone_size: many; d_call: NA; v_call: TRBV29-1; cdr3_aa: CSVGGTKNQPQHF; cdr3_nt: TGCAGCGTTGGTGGTACAAAGAATCAGCCCCAGCATTTT
j_call: TRBJ2-7; clone_size: few; d_call: TRBD2; v_call: TRBV28; cdr3_aa: CASSLSLAGGREQYF; cdr3_nt: TGTGCCAGCAGTTTATCACTAGCGGGAGGTCGGGAGCAGTACTTC
j_call: TRBJ2-7; clone_size: NA; d_call: NA; v_call: TRBV28; cdr3_aa: CASRLGATNEQYF; cdr3_nt: TGTGCCAGCAGACTAGGGGCGACTAACGAGCAGTACTTC
j_call: TRBJ2-1; clone_size: NA; d_call: TRBD1; v_call: TRBV6-1; cdr3_aa: CASSLDRVLAGEFF; cdr3_nt: TGTGCCAGCAGTTTGGACAGGGTCTTGGCCGGAGAGTTCTTC
j_call: TRBJ1-5; clone_size: few; d_call: NA; v_call: TRBV6-5; cdr3_aa: CATGASGATDTQHF; cdr3_nt: TGTGCCACTGGAGCTAGCGGGGCTACAGATACGCAGCATTTT
j_call: TRBJ2-1; clone_size: many; d_call: NA; v_call: TRBV28; cdr3_aa: CASGLYSSYNEQFF; cdr3_nt: TGTGCCAGCGGACTGTACTCCTCCTACAATGAGCAGTTCTTC
j_call: TRBJ2-2; clone_size: many; d_call: NA; v_call: TRBV11-3; cdr3_aa: CASSLVLLKSNTGELFF; cdr3_nt: TGTGCCAGCAGCTTAGTCCTACTGAAATCGAACACCGGGGAGCTGTTTTTT
j_call: TRBJ2-3; clone_size: NA; d_call: TRBD1; v_call: TRBV11-2; cdr3_aa: CASSSTRLQGSNAQYF; cdr3_nt: TGTGCCAGCAGCTCAACCCGGTTACAGGGGTCAAATGCGCAGTATTTT
j_call: TRBJ2-1; clone_size: medium-sized; d_call: TRBD1; v_call: TRBV11-2; cdr3_aa: CASSFRDRGFNEQFF; cdr3_nt: TGTGCCAGCAGCTTCCGGGACAGGGGTTTCAATGAGCAGTTCTTC
j_call: TRBJ1-1; clone_size: NA; d_call: TRBD1; v_call: TRBV11-2; cdr3_aa: CTSRARTGRTEAFF; cdr3_nt: TGTACCAGCAGAGCGCGGACAGGGCGGACTGAAGCTTTCTTT
j_call: TRBJ2-2; clone_size: NA; d_call: TRBD2; v_call: TRBV6-5; cdr3_aa: CVSRLWGSGRAGTTGELFF; cdr3_nt: TGTGTCAGCAGACTCTGGGGTAGCGGGAGGGCGGGGACCACCGGGGAGCTGTTTTTT
j_call: TRBJ1-1; clone_size: few; d_call: NA; v_call: TRBV5-5; cdr3_aa: CARSLKDKNTEAFF; cdr3_nt: TGTGCCAGAAGCTTGAAGGACAAAAACACTGAAGCTTTCTTT
j_call: TRBJ2-5; clone_size: NA; d_call: NA; v_call: TRBV5-6; cdr3_aa: CANSLLGGGQETQYF; cdr3_nt: TGTGCCAACAGCTTGTTGGGCGGAGGACAAGAGACCCAGTACTTC
j_call: TRBJ1-2; clone_size: NA; d_call: NA; v_call: TRBV7-9; cdr3_aa: CASSPKTAPNYGYAF; cdr3_nt: TGTGCCAGCAGCCCCAAGACAGCCCCTAACTATGGCTACGCCTTC
j_call: TRBJ1-5; clone_size: NA; d_call: NA; v_call: TRBV30; cdr3_aa: CARSVLGLDREPQHF; cdr3_nt: TGTGCCCGGAGTGTCCTGGGGCTAGACAGAGAGCCCCAGCATTTT
j_call: TRBJ1-2; clone_size: NA; d_call: NA; v_call: TRBV11-1; cdr3_aa: CDGSLMDSIYGYTF; cdr3_nt: TGTGACGGCAGCCTTATGGACAGCATCTATGGCTACACCTTC
j_call: TRBJ1-1; clone_size: medium-sized; d_call: NA; v_call: TRBV11-2; cdr3_aa: CASSLERSSEAFF; cdr3_nt: TGTGCCAGCAGCTTAGAGAGGTCTTCCGAAGCTTTCTTT
j_call: TRBJ2-5; clone_size: many; d_call: TRBD1; v_call: TRBV4-1; cdr3_aa: CASSQEVGGRETQYF; cdr3_nt: TGCGCCAGCAGCCAAGAAGTAGGGGGCAGGGAGACCCAGTACTTC
j_call: TRBJ1-2; clone_size: NA; d_call: TRBD1; v_call: TRBV5-5; cdr3_aa: CASHPGGAGGYTF; cdr3_nt: TGTGCCAGCCACCCAGGGGGCGCGGGTGGCTACACCTTC
j_call: TRBJ2-6; clone_size: many; d_call: TRBD1; v_call: TRBV29-1; cdr3_aa: CSVGQSSGANVLTF; cdr3_nt: TGCAGCGTGGGACAGAGCTCTGGGGCCAACGTCCTGACTTTC
j_call: TRBJ1-1; clone_size: few; d_call: NA; v_call: TRBV29-1; cdr3_aa: CSVYPPAGVNTEAFF; cdr3_nt: TGCAGCGTTTACCCACCGGCAGGGGTGAACACTGAAGCTTTCTTT
j_call: TRBJ2-1; clone_size: NA; d_call: NA; v_call: TRBV15; cdr3_aa: CATSSIETSLHEQIF; cdr3_nt: TGTGCCACCAGCTCCATAGAAACTAGTCTCCATGAGCAGATCTTC
j_call: TRBJ2-2; clone_size: NA; d_call: NA; v_call: TRBV11-2; cdr3_aa: CASSLQLNTGELFF; cdr3_nt: TGTGCCAGCAGCTTACAGTTGAACACCGGGGAGCTGTTTTTT
j_call: TRBJ2-1; clone_size: NA; d_call: NA; v_call: TRBV28; cdr3_aa: CASSSQRRGRYNEQFF; cdr3_nt: TGTGCCAGCAGTTCTCAGCGGAGGGGGCGGTACAATGAGCAGTTCTTC
j_call: TRBJ2-2; clone_size: NA; d_call: NA; v_call: TRBV12-3/TRBV12-4; cdr3_aa: CASSLEMGELFF; cdr3_nt: TGTGCCAGCAGTTTAGAGATGGGCGAGCTGTTTTTT
j_call: TRBJ2-1; clone_size: NA; d_call: NA; v_call: TRBV11-1; cdr3_aa: CASSLGSVNEQFF; cdr3_nt: TGTGCTAGCAGCTTAGGGAGTGTAAATGAACAGTTCTTC
j_call: TRBJ2-5; clone_size: large; d_call: TRBD2; v_call: TRBV11-2; cdr3_aa: CASSYSRGSGRETQYF; cdr3_nt: TGTGCCAGCAGCTACTCCCGTGGTAGCGGGAGAGAGACCCAGTACTTC
j_call: TRBJ1-1; clone_size: NA; d_call: NA; v_call: TRBV5-4; cdr3_aa: CASKKNGQFPMNTEAFF; cdr3_nt: TGTGCCAGTAAAAAAAACGGACAGTTTCCCATGAACACTGAAGCTTTCTTT
j_call: TRBJ1-1; clone_size: few; d_call: NA; v_call: TRBV5-6; cdr3_aa: CANSFQEGTEAFF; cdr3_nt: TGTGCCAACAGCTTCCAGGAGGGCACTGAAGCTTTCTTT
j_call: TRBJ2-3; clone_size: many; d_call: NA; v_call: TRBV4-1; cdr3_aa: CASSLSRGGLTDTQYF; cdr3_nt: TGCGCCAGCAGCCTTAGTCGCGGAGGCCTCACAGATACGCAGTATTTT
j_call: TRBJ1-6; clone_size: many; d_call: TRBD1; v_call: TRBV6-5; cdr3_aa: CASSRQTGGNSPLHF; cdr3_nt: TGTGCCAGCAGCCGTCAGACAGGGGGGAATTCACCCCTCCACTTT
j_call: TRBJ2-3; clone_size: NA; d_call: TRBD2; v_call: TRBV10-1; cdr3_aa: CASSVLAGGTDTQYF; cdr3_nt: TGTGCCAGCAGTGTACTAGCGGGAGGCACAGATACGCAGTATTTT
j_call: TRBJ1-2; clone_size: NA; d_call: NA; v_call: TRBV6-5; cdr3_aa: CANERGYGYTF; cdr3_nt: TGTGCCAATGAGAGGGGGTATGGCTACACCTTC
j_call: TRBJ2-1; clone_size: many; d_call: NA; v_call: TRBV14; cdr3_aa: CASSQGTAQYNEQFF; cdr3_nt: TGTGCCAGCAGCCAAGGGACTGCGCAGTACAATGAGCAGTTCTTC
j_call: TRBJ1-1; clone_size: many; d_call: NA; v_call: TRBV4-1; cdr3_aa: CASSQDPRRGGNTEAFF; cdr3_nt: TGCGCCAGCAGCCAAGATCCTCGGAGGGGCGGGAACACTGAAGCTTTCTTT
j_call: TRBJ2-7; clone_size: once; d_call: TRBD2; v_call: TRBV11-2; cdr3_aa: CASSTGISGRACEQYF; cdr3_nt: TGTGCCAGCAGTACGGGGATTAGCGGGAGGGCCTGCGAGCAGTACTTC
j_call: TRBJ2-3; clone_size: few; d_call: NA; v_call: TRBV5-1; cdr3_aa: CASSLGADTQYF; cdr3_nt: TGCGCCAGCAGCTTGGGCGCAGATACGCAGTATTTT
j_call: TRBJ1-1; clone_size: NA; d_call: NA; v_call: TRBV5-1; cdr3_aa: CASSLGRGDGGYNTEAFF; cdr3_nt: TGCGCCAGTAGCTTGGGACGAGGAGATGGTGGGTATAACACTGAAGCTTTCTTT
j_call: TRBJ2-7; clone_size: NA; d_call: NA; v_call: TRBV7-9; cdr3_aa: CASSRSMDSQAAYEQYF; cdr3_nt: TGTGCCAGCAGTCGAAGTATGGACTCCCAGGCTGCTTACGAGCAGTACTTC
j_call: TRBJ2-3; clone_size: many; d_call: NA; v_call: TRBV12-3/TRBV12-4; cdr3_aa: CASSPGGSTDTQYF; cdr3_nt: TGTGCCAGCAGCCCCGGTGGTAGCACAGATACGCAGTATTTT
j_call: TRBJ2-2; clone_size: NA; d_call: NA; v_call: TRBV7-6; cdr3_aa: CASSLQGTNTGELFF; cdr3_nt: TGTGCCAGCAGCTTACAGGGCACGAACACCGGGGAGCTGTTTTTT
j_call: TRBJ1-1; clone_size: NA; d_call: NA; v_call: TRBV29-1; cdr3_aa: CSAHYAQNTEAFF; cdr3_nt: TGCAGCGCCCATTATGCTCAGAACACTGAAGCTTTCTTT
j_call: TRBJ2-1; clone_size: NA; d_call: TRBD2; v_call: TRBV7-9; cdr3_aa: CASSIVPGLAGGYNEQFF; cdr3_nt: TGTGCCAGCAGCATAGTTCCCGGGCTAGCGGGAGGTTACAATGAGCAGTTCTTC
j_call: TRBJ1-5; clone_size: NA; d_call: TRBD1; v_call: TRBV20-1; cdr3_aa: CSAVPKRTGASNQPQHF; cdr3_nt: TGCAGTGCTGTCCCCAAGCGGACAGGCGCAAGCAATCAGCCCCAGCATTTT
j_call: TRBJ2-5; clone_size: NA; d_call: NA; v_call: TRBV11-2; cdr3_aa: CASRSLTYQEIQYF; cdr3_nt: TGTGCCAGCAGGAGCCTCACGTACCAAGAGATCCAGTACTTC
j_call: TRBJ2-2; clone_size: NA; d_call: TRBD1; v_call: TRBV5-1; cdr3_aa: CASSLVDRGNTGELFF; cdr3_nt: TGCGCCAGCAGCTTGGTGGACAGGGGAAACACCGGGGAGCTGTTTTTT
j_call: TRBJ2-1; clone_size: once; d_call: TRBD2; v_call: TRBV11-3; cdr3_aa: CASSLGGTSGSLVYNVQFF; cdr3_nt: TGTGCCAGCAGTTTAGGCGGGACTAGCGGGAGTCTGGTATACAATGTGCAGTTCTTC
j_call: TRBJ2-1; clone_size: many; d_call: NA; v_call: TRBV6-2/TRBV6-3; cdr3_aa: CASGPHNEQFF; cdr3_nt: TGTGCCAGCGGACCTCACAATGAGCAGTTCTTC